A selection of T cell receptor beta chains follows, all from one sample in a study of long-term antiretroviral therapy in people with HIV. Assay: immunoSEQ multiplex PCR; the TCRdb copy retains only in-frame clones and omits some. Among about 38,000 clones listed, roughly 76% were seen once. This specimen was unsorted PBMCs, taken 1.5 years after starting antiretroviral therapy. The receptors were gathered from a man aged 18-30 years with HIV. Each CDR3 is given with its conserved first and last residue. A D gene is named only where the DNA matches it firmly. Only part of the rows carry a size: once, few, many, or a class if the clone is expanded.

TRBJ1-1 | . | TRBV29-1 | . | CSVADRPNTEAFF | TGCAGCGTTGCGGACAGACCGAACACTGAAGCTTTCTTT
TRBJ2-7 | TRBD2 | TRBV6-6 | once | CASSSSTSGRTYEQYF | TGTGCCAGCAGTTCCTCGACTAGCGGGAGGACCTACGAGCAGTACTTC
TRBJ1-1 | . | TRBV11-2 | . | CASTAQGTNTEAFF | TGTGCCAGCACCGCACAGGGAACGAACACTGAAGCTTTCTTT
TRBJ2-3 | . | TRBV7-9 | . | CASSPNFLNTQYF | TGTGCCAGCAGCCCAAACTTCTTGAATACGCAGTATTTT
TRBJ2-1 | . | TRBV29-1 | . | CSVEGRTFSVDNEQFF | TGCAGCGTTGAAGGTCGGACTTTCAGTGTGGACAATGAGCAGTTCTTC
TRBJ2-3 | . | TRBV6-5 | . | CASRKAGTDTQYF | TGTGCCAGTCGCAAGGCGGGCACAGATACGCAGTATTTT
TRBJ2-5 | TRBD1 | TRBV18 | . | CASSPGQEETQYF | TGTGCCAGCTCGCCGGGACAGGAAGAGACCCAGTACTTC
TRBJ1-1 | TRBD1 | TRBV29-1 | . | CSVEDLARGGTEAFF | TGCAGCGTTGAAGATTTGGCCAGGGGGGGGACTGAAGCTTTCTTT
TRBJ2-7 | TRBD2 | TRBV7-9 | . | CASSRRTSGRSEQYF | TGTGCCAGCAGCAGACGGACTAGCGGGAGAAGCGAGCAGTACTTC
TRBJ2-7 | TRBD2 | TRBV28 | once | CASSPRTINRLAGGSTYEQYF | TGTGCCAGCAGCCCTAGGACGATTAACCGGCTAGCGGGAGGTTCCACCTACGAGCAGTACTTC
TRBJ1-2 | . | TRBV12-5 | . | CASGLVTGGARTPGYTF | TGTGCTAGTGGTTTGGTAACCGGCGGGGCACGGACCCCTGGCTACACCTTC
TRBJ2-1 | TRBD2 | TRBV14 | . | CASTSERGLASYNEQFF | TGTGCCAGCACCTCAGAAAGGGGACTAGCATCATACAATGAGCAGTTCTTC
TRBJ2-3 | . | TRBV11-3 | . | CASSLGPGDTQYF | TGTGCCAGCAGCTTAGGTCCCGGAGATACGCAGTATTTT
TRBJ2-7 | TRBD2 | TRBV6-5 | . | CASSLTSGSSYEQYF | TGTGCCAGCAGCCTGACTAGCGGGAGCTCCTACGAGCAGTACTTC
TRBJ2-1 | . | TRBV5-1 | . | CASSLEWSYNEQFF | TGCGCCAGCAGCTTGGAGTGGTCCTACAATGAGCAGTTCTTC
TRBJ1-4 | . | TRBV28 | . | CASSPAGVGEKLFF | TGTGCCAGCAGCCCTGCGGGGGTCGGGGAAAAACTGTTTTTT
TRBJ2-7 | TRBD1 | TRBV27 | . | CASSAGQGRTYEQYF | TGTGCCAGCAGTGCGGGACAGGGGCGCACCTACGAGCAGTACTTC
TRBJ2-4 | . | TRBV5-1 | . | CASSTTSDSIQYF | TGCGCCAGCAGCACAACCAGCGATAGCATTCAGTACTTC
TRBJ2-2 | . | TRBV7-2 | . | CASSLAGTSNTGELFF | TGTGCCAGCAGCTTAGCTGGGACTTCGAACACCGGGGAGCTGTTTTTT
TRBJ2-3 | TRBD2 | TRBV5-6 | . | CASRILSGINTDTQYF | TGTGCCAGCCGTATTCTTAGCGGGATTAATACAGATACGCAGTATTTT
TRBJ2-7 | . | TRBV5-1 | . | CASSLFAGIDYEQYF | TGCGCCAGCAGCTTGTTTGCAGGGATTGACTACGAGCAGTACTTC
TRBJ1-1 | . | TRBV28 | once | CASSLTGEGSYTEAFF | TGTGCCAGCAGTTTAACGGGGGAAGGTTCGTACACTGAAGCTTTCTTT
TRBJ2-3 | TRBD2 | TRBV30 | once | CAWCGMDSGRLDTQYF | TGTGCCTGGTGCGGAATGGATAGCGGGAGGTTGGATACGCAGTATTTT
TRBJ1-4 | . | TRBV6-6 | . | CASSYGGTTNEKLFF | TGTGCCAGCAGTTACGGGGGAACCACTAATGAAAAACTGTTTTTT
TRBJ2-7 | . | TRBV21-1 | . | CASRTSGSSYEQYF | TGTGCCAGCAGAACTAGCGGGAGTTCCTACGAGCAGTACTTC
TRBJ2-7 | . | TRBV29-1 | . | CSVLGLGSSYEQYF | TGCAGCGTCCTTGGACTGGGGAGCTCCTACGAGCAGTACTTC
TRBJ1-2 | . | TRBV13 | . | CASREVGQTNYGYTF | TGTGCCAGCCGAGAAGTGGGACAAACTAACTATGGCTACACCTTC
TRBJ2-1 | . | TRBV5-1 | . | CASSGQTSYNEQFF | TGCGCCAGCAGCGGCCAAACCTCCTACAATGAGCAGTTCTTC
TRBJ2-7 | . | TRBV2 | . | CASSEQGSSYEQYF | TGTGCCAGCAGTGAACAGGGCAGCTCCTACGAGCAGTACTTC
TRBJ2-3 | . | TRBV7-9 | . | CASRLGPTDTQYF | TGTGCCAGCAGGCTCGGACCCACAGATACGCAGTATTTT
TRBJ2-2 | . | TRBV6-4 | . | CASSELWARGRDTGELFF | TGTGCCAGCAGTGAGTTGTGGGCACGCGGTCGGGACACCGGGGAGCTGTTTTTT
TRBJ2-1 | . | TRBV18 | . | CASSRGGGFLSEQFF | TGTGCCAGCTCACGCGGAGGGGGCTTTTTGAGTGAGCAGTTCTTC
TRBJ2-1 | TRBD2 | TRBV27 | . | CASSFAGGPYNEQFF | TGTGCCAGCAGTTTTGCGGGAGGCCCTTACAATGAGCAGTTCTTC
TRBJ2-7 | TRBD2 | TRBV18 | . | CASSPTGLAGPYEQYF | TGTGCCAGCTCACCGACAGGGCTAGCGGGGCCCTACGAGCAGTACTTC
TRBJ1-2 | . | TRBV5-4 | . | CASSLDSYGYTF | TGTGCCAGCAGCCTTGACTCCTATGGCTACACCTTC
TRBJ1-5 | . | TRBV28 | . | CASSLRVSNQPQHF | TGTGCCAGCAGTTTAAGGGTTAGCAATCAGCCCCAGCATTTT
TRBJ2-7 | . | TRBV28 | . | CASSLSDGSYEQYF | TGTGCCAGCAGTTTATCGGACGGGTCCTACGAGCAGTACTTC
TRBJ2-6 | . | TRBV7-3 | once | CASSLDRGLGVLTF | TGTGCCAGCAGCTTAGATCGGGGCCTCGGCGTCCTGACTTTC
TRBJ2-5 | TRBD2 | TRBV2 | . | CASILGTSVQQTQYF | TGTGCCAGCATCCTCGGGACTAGCGTTCAGCAGACCCAGTACTTC
TRBJ1-5 | . | TRBV4-1 | . | CASSQERSNQPQHF | TGCGCCAGCAGCCAAGAGAGGAGTAATCAGCCCCAGCATTTT
TRBJ1-2 | . | TRBV5-1 | once | CASSLDYSYGYTF | TGCGCCAGCAGCTTGGATTACTCCTATGGCTACACCTTC